Listed below are T cell receptor beta chains from one sample, sequenced in a study of blood T cell repertoires in COVID-19. Generated by immunoSEQ multiplex PCR, the TCRdb table keeps only in-frame clones and is missing some. Among 120,000 to 150,000 clones listed, roughly 88% were seen once. The sequencing sample was made of peripheral blood. Every receptor here comes from a human donor in a cohort sampled during active COVID-19. CDR3s include the opening cysteine and the closing phenylalanine or tryptophan. The order of the fields is CDR3 protein, CDR3 DNA, clone size, D gene, J gene, V gene. A D gene is named only where the DNA matches it firmly. Not every row has a clone size; where given, it reads once, few, many or a size class.

CDR3: CASTHTGAVGTEAFF; DNA: TGTGCCAGCACCCACACAGGAGCAGTCGGCACTGAAGCTTTCTTT; size: NA; D: NA; J: TRBJ1-1; V: TRBV3-1/TRBV3-2
CDR3: CASSIVGADETQYF; DNA: TGTGCCAGTAGTATTGTGGGGGCGGATGAGACCCAGTACTTC; size: NA; D: NA; J: TRBJ2-5; V: TRBV19
CDR3: CASSLSAVGELFF; DNA: TGTGCCAGCAGTTTATCGGCCGTGGGGGAGCTGTTTTTT; size: NA; D: NA; J: TRBJ2-2; V: TRBV27
CDR3: CASSADRGLGTEAFF; DNA: TGCGCCAGCAGCGCAGACAGGGGGCTGGGCACTGAAGCTTTCTTT; size: NA; D: TRBD1; J: TRBJ1-1; V: TRBV5-1
CDR3: CASRTEVSYGYTF; DNA: TGTGCCAGCAGAACGGAGGTCTCCTATGGCTACACCTTC; size: NA; D: NA; J: TRBJ1-2; V: TRBV6-5
CDR3: CASCLGRSYTF; DNA: TGTGCCAGCTGCTTGGGCAGGAGCTACACCTTC; size: once; D: NA; J: TRBJ1-2; V: TRBV12-3/TRBV12-4
CDR3: CASSLARGARVRAFF; DNA: TGTGCCAGCAGCTTAGCCCGGGGGGCGCGGGTCCGAGCTTTCTTT; size: NA; D: NA; J: TRBJ1-1; V: TRBV7-9
CDR3: CSVAKSGTQHF; DNA: TGCAGCGTTGCAAAATCCGGGACCCAGCATTTT; size: NA; D: NA; J: TRBJ1-5; V: TRBV29-1
CDR3: CASSTTRAPLHF; DNA: TGTGCCAGCAGTACGACGAGGGCCCCGCTCCACTTT; size: NA; D: NA; J: TRBJ1-6; V: TRBV2
CDR3: CASSSRSVATSTDTQYF; DNA: TGTGCCAGCAGCTCGCGTTCGGTAGCGACTAGCACAGATACGCAGTATTTT; size: NA; D: NA; J: TRBJ2-3; V: TRBV11-2
CDR3: CASSLGQARRIQETQYF; DNA: TGTGCCAGCAGCTTAGGCCAGGCCCGACGTATCCAAGAGACCCAGTACTTC; size: NA; D: NA; J: TRBJ2-5; V: TRBV7-8
CDR3: CASSYRGTSYGYTF; DNA: TGTGCCAGCAGTTACAGGGGAACGAGCTATGGCTACACCTTC; size: NA; D: NA; J: TRBJ1-2; V: TRBV6-5
CDR3: CASSTGQGLAYGYTF; DNA: TGTGCCAGTAGTACCGGACAGGGGCTTGCCTATGGCTACACCTTC; size: NA; D: TRBD1; J: TRBJ1-2; V: TRBV19
CDR3: CASNGPARDEQFF; DNA: TGTGCCAGCAACGGGCCTGCGAGGGATGAGCAGTTCTTC; size: NA; D: NA; J: TRBJ2-1; V: TRBV28
CDR3: CASSRLDLTGRRRKQYF; DNA: TGTGCCAGCAGCAGATTAGACCTGACAGGGCGGAGGAGGAAGCAGTACTTC; size: NA; D: NA; J: TRBJ2-7; V: TRBV21-1
CDR3: CASIPGGHVNEQFF; DNA: TGTGCCAGCATACCGGGGGGGCATGTGAATGAGCAGTTCTTC; size: NA; D: TRBD2; J: TRBJ2-1; V: TRBV6-4
CDR3: CASSAAANTGELFF; DNA: TGCGCCAGCAGCGCAGCGGCGAACACCGGGGAGCTGTTTTTT; size: NA; D: NA; J: TRBJ2-2; V: TRBV5-1
CDR3: CASSFSGGGTYNSPLHF; DNA: TGTGCCAGCAGTTTCTCGGGGGGTGGAACCTATAATTCACCCCTCCACTTT; size: NA; D: NA; J: TRBJ1-6; V: TRBV5-4
CDR3: CASSKTGTGLKNIQYF; DNA: TGTGCCAGTAGTAAGACAGGCACGGGTCTAAAAAACATTCAGTACTTC; size: once; D: NA; J: TRBJ2-4; V: TRBV19
CDR3: CASSYSWQGLYGYTF; DNA: TGTGCCAGCAGTTACTCGTGGCAGGGTTTATATGGCTACACCTTC; size: NA; D: NA; J: TRBJ1-2; V: TRBV6-5
CDR3: CASSVDQGPMNTEAFF; DNA: TGTGCCAGCAGCGTAGATCAGGGCCCTATGAACACTGAAGCTTTCTTT; size: NA; D: NA; J: TRBJ1-1; V: TRBV9
CDR3: CASSHRQSDRGFSDTQYF; DNA: TGCGCCAGCAGCCATCGCCAATCCGACAGGGGATTTTCAGATACGCAGTATTTT; size: NA; D: TRBD1; J: TRBJ2-3; V: TRBV4-1
CDR3: CASRDRGRPYNSPLHF; DNA: TGTGCCAGCAGGGACAGGGGGAGGCCCTATAATTCACCCCTCCACTTT; size: NA; D: TRBD1; J: TRBJ1-6; V: TRBV27
CDR3: CASITRRGLNTEAFF; DNA: TGTGCCAGCATCACCCGAAGGGGATTGAACACTGAAGCTTTCTTT; size: NA; D: NA; J: TRBJ1-1; V: TRBV6-1
CDR3: CASSASGTDTDTQYF; DNA: TGCGCCAGCAGCGCCTCCGGGACAGACACAGATACGCAGTATTTT; size: NA; D: TRBD1; J: TRBJ2-3; V: TRBV5-1
CDR3: CASRVTGTGYNEQFF; DNA: TGTGCCAGTAGGGTTACTGGGACAGGCTACAATGAGCAGTTCTTC; size: NA; D: TRBD1; J: TRBJ2-1; V: TRBV19
CDR3: CASSLVGRVGSPLHF; DNA: TGTGCCAGCAGCTTAGTTGGCAGGGTGGGTTCACCCCTCCACTTT; size: once; D: NA; J: TRBJ1-6; V: TRBV11-2
CDR3: CASSEGGGGSYNEQFF; DNA: TGTGCCAGCAGTGAAGGGGGGGGAGGATCATACAATGAGCAGTTCTTC; size: NA; D: TRBD2; J: TRBJ2-1; V: TRBV6-1
CDR3: CASSSGAYGYTF; DNA: TGTGCCAGCAGCTCAGGGGCCTATGGCTACACCTTC; size: NA; D: NA; J: TRBJ1-2; V: TRBV6-5
CDR3: CASSRRDRVVTEAFF; DNA: TGTGCCAGCAGCCGCCGGGACAGGGTGGTGACTGAAGCTTTCTTT; size: NA; D: NA; J: TRBJ1-1; V: TRBV21-1
CDR3: CASSGGGIGADTQYF; DNA: TGTGCCAGCAGCGGGGGGGGGATAGGTGCAGATACGCAGTATTTT; size: NA; D: TRBD2; J: TRBJ2-3; V: TRBV7-6
CDR3: CASSLAGTGASGANVLTF; DNA: TGTGCCAGCAGCTTGGCCGGGACAGGAGCCTCTGGGGCCAACGTCCTGACTTTC; size: NA; D: TRBD1; J: TRBJ2-6; V: TRBV3-1/TRBV3-2
CDR3: CSGRGQGGEQYF; DNA: TGCAGCGGGCGAGGACAGGGGGGAGAGCAGTACTTC; size: NA; D: TRBD1; J: TRBJ2-7; V: TRBV29-1
CDR3: CASSLDGSGDTQYF; DNA: TGTGCTAGCAGCTTAGACGGGTCCGGAGATACGCAGTATTTT; size: NA; D: NA; J: TRBJ2-3; V: TRBV7-7
CDR3: CASSKGTATNQPQHF; DNA: TGTGCCAGCAGCAAGGGGACAGCTACCAATCAGCCCCAGCATTTT; size: many; D: TRBD1; J: TRBJ1-5; V: TRBV5-5
CDR3: CASRGGGAREQYF; DNA: TGTGCCAGCCGAGGCGGGGGGGCCCGTGAGCAGTACTTC; size: few; D: TRBD2; J: TRBJ2-7; V: TRBV3-1/TRBV3-2
CDR3: CASMVPGRFREAFF; DNA: TGTGCCAGTATGGTTCCGGGTAGGTTCCGTGAAGCTTTCTTT; size: NA; D: NA; J: TRBJ1-1; V: TRBV19
CDR3: CASHDRLQGANQPQHF; DNA: TGTGCCAGCCACGACCGCCTACAGGGGGCCAATCAGCCCCAGCATTTT; size: NA; D: TRBD1; J: TRBJ1-5; V: TRBV2
CDR3: CASSSKGIDYGYTF; DNA: TGTGCCAGCTCAAGCAAGGGGATCGACTATGGCTACACCTTC; size: NA; D: NA; J: TRBJ1-2; V: TRBV5-4
CDR3: CASSRGSLINQPQHF; DNA: TGTGCCAGCAGTCGAGGGAGTCTGATTAATCAGCCCCAGCATTTT; size: NA; D: NA; J: TRBJ1-5; V: TRBV27
CDR3: CASSPVMKGPGGLLETQYF; DNA: TGTGCCAGCAGCCCAGTGATGAAGGGGCCCGGGGGATTGCTGGAGACCCAGTACTTC; size: NA; D: NA; J: TRBJ2-5; V: TRBV3-1/TRBV3-2
CDR3: CASSYSQNSNQPQHF; DNA: TGTGCCAGCAGTTACTCCCAGAATAGCAATCAGCCCCAGCATTTT; size: NA; D: NA; J: TRBJ1-5; V: TRBV6-5
CDR3: CASSFLVRGADTQYF; DNA: TGTGCCAGCAGCTTTTTGGTCAGGGGCGCAGATACGCAGTATTTT; size: NA; D: NA; J: TRBJ2-3; V: TRBV11-2
CDR3: CASSPRDSNTGELFF; DNA: TGTGCCAGCAGTCCCCGAGACAGCAACACCGGGGAGCTGTTTTTT; size: NA; D: NA; J: TRBJ2-2; V: TRBV6-4
CDR3: CASSPVVGGDSPLHF; DNA: TGCGCCAGCAGCCCAGTGGTGGGCGGGGATTCACCCCTCCACTTT; size: NA; D: NA; J: TRBJ1-6; V: TRBV4-1
CDR3: CASSRGFEQFF; DNA: TGTGCCAGCAGCCGGGGGTTTGAGCAGTTCTTC; size: NA; D: NA; J: TRBJ2-1; V: TRBV7-2
CDR3: CASSPQENYGYTF; DNA: TGTGCCAGCAGCCCACAGGAAAACTATGGCTACACCTTC; size: NA; D: NA; J: TRBJ1-2; V: TRBV5-5
CDR3: CASRERTGARAGANVLTF; DNA: TGTGCCAGCAGGGAGAGGACAGGGGCCAGAGCTGGGGCCAACGTCCTGACTTTC; size: NA; D: TRBD1; J: TRBJ2-6; V: TRBV28
CDR3: CATRRGINQPQHF; DNA: TGTGCCACCAGGCGGGGTATCAATCAGCCCCAGCATTTT; size: few; D: NA; J: TRBJ1-5; V: TRBV15
CDR3: CASSPQGFSTDTQYF; DNA: TGTGCCAGCAGCCCTCAGGGGTTCAGCACAGATACGCAGTATTTT; size: NA; D: NA; J: TRBJ2-3; V: TRBV9
CDR3: CASSQYRNTEAFF; DNA: TGTGCCAGCAGCCAATATCGGAACACTGAAGCTTTCTTT; size: NA; D: NA; J: TRBJ1-1; V: TRBV4-2
CDR3: CASSLRLAPDTQYF; DNA: TGTGCCAGCAGCCTCCGACTAGCCCCAGATACGCAGTATTTT; size: NA; D: TRBD2; J: TRBJ2-3; V: TRBV13
CDR3: CASSFGGSNTGELFF; DNA: TGTGCCAGCAGCTTTGGGGGGTCGAACACCGGGGAGCTGTTTTTT; size: once; D: NA; J: TRBJ2-2; V: TRBV7-8